Listed below are T cell receptor beta chains from one sample, sequenced in a study of T cells in Graves' hyperthyroidism and ophthalmopathy. MiXCR, run by TCRdb on the multiplex PCR reads, gives a single entry per CDR3 protein. The table lists fewer than 400,000 distinct CDR3 sequences, 11% to 15% of them singletons, with under 30% in the top ten. The sample was blood. These receptor sequences come from a man aged 50-60 years with Graves' ophthalmopathy. CDR3s include the opening cysteine and the closing phenylalanine or tryptophan. The D gene is left open where the match is weak. Expanded clones get a size class; other rows say once, few or many, or leave the size out.

V	size	D	J	CDR3	DNA
TRBV9	many	TRBD2	TRBJ2-1	CASSVDPGLAYSYNEQFF	TGTGCCAGCAGCGTCGACCCGGGACTAGCGTACTCCTACAATGAGCAGTTCTTC
TRBV19	-	-	TRBJ2-7	CASGGGARNEQYF	TGTGCCAGTGGTGGGGGGGCGCGGAACGAGCAGTACTTC
TRBV20-1	many	TRBD2	TRBJ2-5	CSATGTSGRETQYF	TGCAGTGCTACGGGGACTAGCGGGAGAGAGACCCAGTACTTC
TRBV5-8	many	TRBD1	TRBJ1-5	CASSSGQGVGGNQPQHF	TGTGCCAGCAGCTCTGGACAGGGGGTGGGCGGCAATCAGCCCCAGCATTTT
TRBV9	many	-	TRBJ2-5	CASSVALGIGETQYF	TGTGCCAGCAGCGTAGCTCTGGGGATCGGGGAGACCCAGTACTTC
TRBV19	many	-	TRBJ1-2	CASSIQGVDYGYTF	TGTGCCAGTAGTATTCAGGGTGTGGACTATGGCTACACCTTC
TRBV9	-	-	TRBJ2-1	CASSARVVNNEQFF	TGTGCCAGCAGCGCCCGCGTCGTAAACAATGAGCAGTTCTTC
TRBV3-1	-	-	TRBJ1-5	CASSQDSAVNQPQHF	TGTGCCAGCAGCCAAGATTCGGCGGTCAATCAGCCCCAGCATTTT
TRBV29-1	many	-	TRBJ2-5	CSVKFETQYF	TGCAGCGTAAAGTTTGAGACCCAGTACTTC
TRBV20-1	few	-	TRBJ2-3	CSALAETSTDTQYF	TGCAGTGCTTTAGCGGAAACAAGCACAGATACGCAGTATTTT
TRBV7-9	-	TRBD1	TRBJ1-4	CASSPRTGGYEKLFF	TGTGCCAGCAGCCCTCGGACAGGGGGTTATGAAAAACTGTTTTTT
TRBV5-6	many	TRBD2	TRBJ2-5	CASSLTSGTSGSQETQYF	TGTGCCAGCAGCCTGACATCCGGGACTAGCGGGAGTCAGGAGACCCAGTACTTC
TRBV24-1	few	TRBD2	TRBJ2-5	CATSDLSAGIQETQYF	TGTGCCACCAGTGATTTGTCAGCGGGGATCCAAGAGACCCAGTACTTC
TRBV11-2	many	TRBD1	TRBJ1-2	CASSLGTGGLDGYTF	TGTGCCAGCAGCTTAGGGACAGGGGGTCTAGATGGCTACACCTTC
TRBV10-2	few	TRBD1	TRBJ1-5	CASTGTGFLDQPQHF	TGCGCCAGCACCGGGACAGGCTTTTTGGATCAGCCCCAGCATTTT
TRBV7-9	many	TRBD2	TRBJ2-4	CASSFSGRTKNIQYF	TGTGCCAGCAGCTTCAGCGGGAGGACCAAAAACATTCAGTACTTC
TRBV13	many	-	TRBJ2-3	CASSLGPYPDTQYF	TGTGCCAGCAGCTTAGGACCCTACCCAGATACGCAGTATTTT
TRBV2	many	-	TRBJ2-5	CASSEISAPQETQYF	TGTGCCAGCAGTGAGATCAGCGCCCCCCAAGAGACCCAGTACTTC
TRBV20-1	many	TRBD1	TRBJ2-1	CSGDRDSNEQFF	TGCAGTGGGGACAGGGATTCTAATGAGCAGTTCTTC
TRBV5-1	-	-	TRBJ2-6	CASSPGMGPTPTGGANVLTF	TGCGCCAGCAGCCCTGGGATGGGCCCAACCCCCACGGGTGGGGCCAACGTCCTGACTTTC
TRBV20-1	few	TRBD2	TRBJ2-1	CSARAGDSYNEQFF	TGCAGTGCTAGGGCGGGAGATTCATACAATGAGCAGTTCTTC
TRBV9	-	-	TRBJ2-3	CASSVGLASPDTQYF	TGTGCCAGCAGCGTAGGGCTAGCGTCGCCAGATACGCAGTATTTT
TRBV3-1	many	TRBD1	TRBJ1-2	CASSHLQNRGGGYTF	TGTGCCAGCAGCCACCTTCAGAACAGGGGTGGTGGCTACACCTTC
TRBV2	many	TRBD1	TRBJ1-1	CASSYRGHAFF	TGTGCCAGCAGTTACAGGGGGCACGCTTTCTTT
TRBV7-9	many	-	TRBJ1-2	CASRERASEGYGYTF	TGTGCCAGCAGGGAAAGGGCCTCGGAGGGCTATGGCTACACCTTC
TRBV11-2	many	-	TRBJ2-7	CASSLTGDYDEQYF	TGTGCCAGCAGCTTAACAGGGGACTACGACGAGCAGTACTTC
TRBV2	many	-	TRBJ1-1	CATENRRGGTEAFF	TGTGCCACCGAGAACAGGAGGGGTGGAACTGAAGCTTTCTTT
TRBV24-1	few	-	TRBJ2-2	CATGPAAPGELFF	TGTGCCACGGGACCGGCGGCACCCGGGGAGCTGTTTTTT